The T cell receptor beta chain described here comes from a study of OX40 agonist ivuxolimab in advanced cancers. Looking at the study overall: One hepatocellular carcinoma and two cutaneous melanoma patients partially responded.

Comments on this clone: The antigen remains unidentified.

Measured with immunoSEQ multiplex PCR; TCRdb has only the in-frame clones, and not every one. The table has fewer than 90,000 clones, roughly 85% seen once. Excluded were patients having autoimmune disease history or systemic immunosuppression. CDR3 length: 13 residues. The germline CDR1 and CDR2 sequences are MGHDK and SYGVNS. V was trimmed by 7 bases and J by 0 bases, leaving 9 bases between them. General study findings and limits: Clonal expansion from baseline to week 6 occurred in both CD4+ and CD8+ T cells. It was also the case that some nonresponders had low normalized T-cell clonal expansion.

Material: CD4+ or CD8+ T cells sorted from blood, obtained in a trial of the OX40 agonist ivuxolimab. The source is an adult with an advanced solid tumor such as melanoma, head and neck, liver or kidney cancer. The J gene is TRBJ1-1, the V gene TRBV25-1; D remains unclear. The CDR3: CASKSGMNTEAFF. The DNA of the CDR3 is TGTGCCAGCAAGAGCGGCATGAACACTGAAGCTTTCTTT.